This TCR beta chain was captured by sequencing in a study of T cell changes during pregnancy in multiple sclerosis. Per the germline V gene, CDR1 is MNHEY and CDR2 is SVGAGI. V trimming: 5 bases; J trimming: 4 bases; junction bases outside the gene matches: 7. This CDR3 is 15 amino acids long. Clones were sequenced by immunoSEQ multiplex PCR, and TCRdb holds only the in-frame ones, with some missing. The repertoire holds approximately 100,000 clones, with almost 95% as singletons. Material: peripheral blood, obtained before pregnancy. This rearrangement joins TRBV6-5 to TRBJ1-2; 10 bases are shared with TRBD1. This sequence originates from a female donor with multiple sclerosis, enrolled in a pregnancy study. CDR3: CASSPRTGGIYGYTF. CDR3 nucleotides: TGTGCCAGCAGTCCTCGGACAGGGGGGATCTATGGCTACACCTTC.